This paragraph covers one TCR beta chain sequence. The sample originates from a study of radiotherapy plus CTLA-4 blockade in lung cancer. Profiling relied on immunoSEQ multiplex PCR, and the TCRdb table lists in-frame clones only, not all of them. The sample contains 55,000 to 85,000 clones, about 72% of which appear only once. The CDR3 consists of 14 residues. With 10 bases removed from V and 5 bases from J, the gap between germline ends came to 20 bases. From germline, CDR1 is MNHNY and CDR2 SVGAGI (reference sequence). Focal radiation plus CTLA-4 blockade with ipilimumab was administered to patients who had chemo-refractory metastatic non-small-cell lung cancer.

The sequence derives from a human donor with non-small cell lung cancer whose response to radiotherapy plus ipilimumab could not be evaluated. Some clones in this sample may be carry-over from other donors' samples. The chain employs TRBV6-6 and TRBJ1-1; possible D gene TRBD1, 5 bases. Sequencing was performed on peripheral blood, taken from a patient treated with radiotherapy plus ipilimumab. CDR3 coding DNA: TGTGCCACTGGGGCAGGGTTGGCGTGGACTGAAGCTTTCTTT. Translation gives CATGAGLAWTEAFF.